A single TCR beta chain is shown here with its context. These data come from a study of T cell responses to AZD1222 COVID-19 vaccine. Assay used: immunoSEQ multiplex PCR; TCRdb lists only in-frame clones, some missing. The sample carries around 160,000 clones, about 87% recorded once. Trimming removed 0 bases at V and 3 bases at J, with 9 bases between. The CDR3 covers 15 residues. Germline values: CDR1 LGHNA, CDR2 YNFKEQ. The sequence derives from an adult in good health. The gene calls are TRBV4-2 and TRBJ2-1; D is undetermined. Sequencing was performed on peripheral blood, taken on day 0 of AZD1222 vaccination. This chain's CDR3 is CASSQDWPLYNEQFF. The CDR3 region has the DNA TGTGCCAGCAGCCAAGACTGGCCGCTCTACAATGAGCAGTTCTTC.